This TCR beta chain was recorded in a study of T-cell memory formation after mild COVID-19. This clonotype was seen only a few times. Its specificity is not known. Sequence at one end of the junction differs from germline and may be a read error. Study-level points and caveats: Shrinking CD4+ clones resided mostly in CM and EM, and CD8+ ones in EMRA. Balance between CD4 and CD8 was seen in clones contracting day 15 to 85, and a CD4+ lean was seen in later expanders.

There are 15 residues in the CDR3. Germline assignment: CDR1 SGHTA and CDR2 FQGTGA. Constant-segment primers were used for 5'RACE, and the resulting TCR alpha and TCR beta cDNA libraries carried sample barcodes and UMIs. TCRdb re-called the 5' RACE reads through MiXCR, storing one row per CDR3 protein. The table has 200,000 to 300,000 distinct CDR3 sequences, 16% seen once. Source material: PBMCs or a T cell subset sorted from them (not recorded which). The V call is TRBV7-3, the J call TRBJ2-1; 9 bases are a match to TRBD1. The receptor was derived from a man younger than 35 who had mild COVID-19 (a few samples of this study predate the infection). Cell type and time point are not known. CDR3 sequence reads: CASSLTGTGNNEQFF. The CDR3 nucleotides read TGTGCCAGCAGCCTAACCGGGACAGGGAACAATGAGCAGTTCTTC.